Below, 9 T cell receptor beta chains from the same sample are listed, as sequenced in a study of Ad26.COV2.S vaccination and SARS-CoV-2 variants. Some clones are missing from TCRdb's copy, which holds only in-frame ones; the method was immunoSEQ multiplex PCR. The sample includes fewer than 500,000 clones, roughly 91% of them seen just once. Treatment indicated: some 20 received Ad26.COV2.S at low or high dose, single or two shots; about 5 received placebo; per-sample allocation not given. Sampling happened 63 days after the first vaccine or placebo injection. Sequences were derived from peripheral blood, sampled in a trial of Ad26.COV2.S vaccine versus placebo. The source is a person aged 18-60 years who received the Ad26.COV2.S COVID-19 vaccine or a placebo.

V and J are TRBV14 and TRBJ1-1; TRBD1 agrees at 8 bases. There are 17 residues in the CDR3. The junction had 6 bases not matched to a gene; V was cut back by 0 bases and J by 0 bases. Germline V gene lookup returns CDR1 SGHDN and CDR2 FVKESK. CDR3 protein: CASSQEGAGGLNTEAFF. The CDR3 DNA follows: TGTGCCAGCAGCCAAGAAGGGGCAGGGGGCTTGAACACTGAAGCTTTCTTT.

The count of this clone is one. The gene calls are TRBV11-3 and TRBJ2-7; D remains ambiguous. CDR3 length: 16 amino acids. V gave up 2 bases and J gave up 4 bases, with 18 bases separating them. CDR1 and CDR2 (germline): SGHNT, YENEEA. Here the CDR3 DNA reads TGTGCCAGCAGCTTACGACTCCTGGACGGATTATACGAGCAGTACTTC. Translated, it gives CASSLRLLDGLYEQYF.

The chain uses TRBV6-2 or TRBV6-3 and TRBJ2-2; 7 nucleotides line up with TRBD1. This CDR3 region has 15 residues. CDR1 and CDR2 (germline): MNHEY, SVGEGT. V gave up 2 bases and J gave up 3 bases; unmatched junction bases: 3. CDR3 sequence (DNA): TGTGCCAGCAGTTACCCACAGGGGTACACCGGGGAGCTGTTTTTT. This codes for CASSYPQGYTGELFF.

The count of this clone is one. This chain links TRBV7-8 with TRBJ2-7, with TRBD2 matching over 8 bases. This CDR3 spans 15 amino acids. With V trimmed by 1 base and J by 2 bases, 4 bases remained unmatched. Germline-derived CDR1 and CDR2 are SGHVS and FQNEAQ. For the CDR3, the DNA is TGTGCCAGCAGCTTAGGACTAGCGATAGCCTACGAGCAGTACTTC. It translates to CASSLGLAIAYEQYF.

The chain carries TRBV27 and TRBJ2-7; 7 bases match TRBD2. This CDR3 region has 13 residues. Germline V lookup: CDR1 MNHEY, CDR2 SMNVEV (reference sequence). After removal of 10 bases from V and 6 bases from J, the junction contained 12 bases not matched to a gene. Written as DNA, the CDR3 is TGTGCCACCAACGGGGGGTCGATGACCGAGCAGTACTTC. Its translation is CATNGGSMTEQYF.

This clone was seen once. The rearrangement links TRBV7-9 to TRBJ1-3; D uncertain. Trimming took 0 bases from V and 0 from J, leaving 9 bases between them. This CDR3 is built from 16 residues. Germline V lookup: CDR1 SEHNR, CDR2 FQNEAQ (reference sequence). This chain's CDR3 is CASSLAPGLSGNTIYF. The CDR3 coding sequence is TGTGCCAGCAGCTTAGCGCCTGGGCTCTCTGGAAACACCATATATTTT.

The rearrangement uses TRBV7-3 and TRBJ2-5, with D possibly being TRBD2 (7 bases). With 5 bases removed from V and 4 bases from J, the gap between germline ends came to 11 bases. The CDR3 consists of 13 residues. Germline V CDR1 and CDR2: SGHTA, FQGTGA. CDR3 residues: CASSPRGRETQYF. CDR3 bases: TGTGCCAGCAGCCCGCGGGGGCGAGAGACCCAGTACTTC. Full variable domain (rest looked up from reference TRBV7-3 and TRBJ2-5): GAGVSQTPSNKVTEKGKYVELRCDPISGHTALYWYRQSLGQGPEFLIYFQGTGAADDSGLPNDRFFAVRPEGSVSTLKIQRTERGDSAVYLCASSPRGRETQYFGPGTRLLVL.

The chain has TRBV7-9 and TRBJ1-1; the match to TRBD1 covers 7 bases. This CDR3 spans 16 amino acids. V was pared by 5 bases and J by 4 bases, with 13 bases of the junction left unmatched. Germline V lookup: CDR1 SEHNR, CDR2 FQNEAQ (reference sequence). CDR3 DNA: TGTGCCAGCAGCCCGAATTCGGGCAGGGGGTTCACTGAAGCTTTCTTT. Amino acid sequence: CASSPNSGRGFTEAFF. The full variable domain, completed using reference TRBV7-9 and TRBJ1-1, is DTGVSQNPRHKITKRGQNVTFRCDPISEHNRLYWYRQTLGQGPEFLTYFQNEAQLEKSRLLSDRFSAERPKGSFSTLEIQRTEQGDSAMYLCASSPNSGRGFTEAFFGQGTRLTVV.

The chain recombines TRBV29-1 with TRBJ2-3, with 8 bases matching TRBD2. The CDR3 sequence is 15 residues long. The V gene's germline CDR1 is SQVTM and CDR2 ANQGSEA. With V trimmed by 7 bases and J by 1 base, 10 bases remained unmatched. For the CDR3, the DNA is TGCAGCGGGGTAGGGGCGCGGGAGGGCACAGATACGCAGTATTTT. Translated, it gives CSGVGAREGTDTQYF.